Sequencing of this T cell receptor (beta chain) was carried out in a study of siplizumab effects on memory and regulatory T cells. Study results and limitations: The mapping of alloreactive clones to unstimulated subsets covered only a minor fraction of them. The study found that mappable alloreactive CD4+ clones averaged 68.8% Treg-derived with siplizumab and roughly 27% in controls. Most proliferating CD4+ or CD8+ clones, roughly 80-97%, had no naive or memory assignment. Apparently more diverse than memory cells, naive T cells also seemed major alloresponse contributors.

For this clone: What it binds is not known.

V gave up 1 base and J gave up 1 base, with 10 bases separating them. Germline CDR1 LNHDA, CDR2 SQIVND (reference sequence). The CDR3 is 15 amino acids. Profiled with immunoSEQ multiplex PCR; TCRdb holds only in-frame clones, not every one. The profile shows under 110,000 clones, 92% of them singletons. Sequenced: non-Treg CD4+ T cells sorted from blood. The clonotype originates from a human donor in good health. The chain links TRBV19 to TRBJ1-1, with TRBD1 as a possible D gene (5 bases). The CDR3 DNA reads TGTGCCAGTAGTATAGCCGGGACGGCGAACACTGAAGCTTTCTTT. Translation gives CASSIAGTANTEAFF.